Listed here are 19 T cell receptor beta chains from one sample, sequenced in a study of CD8 T cells in ankylosing spondylitis. Notes on the study in general: A TCR beta motif of eight or nine highly homologous variants seemed to mark ankylosing spondylitis blood.

Their antigens are not known. Via MiXCR, TCRdb re-called the 5' RACE reads, giving one row per CDR3 protein. Of some 840,000 distinct CDR3 sequences listed, about 12% are singletons. The sequenced sample was blood, either unsorted or a sorted T cell fraction (not recorded which). The receptors were sampled from a male donor with ankylosing spondylitis.

The chain is built from TRBV3-1 and TRBJ1-2, with a tentative D call TRBD1 (5 bases). The germline V gene has CDR1 LGHDT and CDR2 YNNKEL (reference sequence). The CDR3 runs to 14 residues. Trimming cost V 2 bases and J 1 base, with 8 bases left between them. The CDR3 DNA reads TGTGCCAGCAGCCAACCGACAGTTAACTATGGCTACACCTTC. This codes for CASSQPTVNYGYTF.

As concerns this clonotype: A much larger clone is a single base away; this may be a read error. The rearrangement links TRBV7-7 to TRBJ2-2; either TRBD1 or TRBD2 may fit D (6 bases each). The CDR3 is 15 amino acids. CDR1 and CDR2 (germline): SSHAT, FNYEAQ (reference sequence). CDR3 nucleotide sequence: TGTGCTAGCAGCTTTGGGGGGCCGAGGACCGGGGAGCTGTTTTTT. Protein sequence: CASSFGGPRTGELFF.

The chain links TRBV10-3 to TRBJ2-4, with 11 bases aligning to TRBD2. V lost 7 bases, J lost 8 bases, and 7 bases stayed unmatched. CDR1 and CDR2 from the germline V gene are ENHRY and SYGVKD. There are 14 residues in the CDR3. The CDR3 DNA reads as TGTGCCATCAAGCAGGGACTAGCGGAGGACATTCAGTACTTC. It translates to CAIKQGLAEDIQYF.

This clonotype was seen a few times. J is TRBJ1-6 and V is TRBV25-1; D call uncertain. The CDR3 totals 15 residues. With 3 bases removed from V and 10 bases from J, the gap between germline ends came to 16 bases. The V gene's germline CDR1 is MGHDK and CDR2 SYGVNS. As DNA, the CDR3 is TGTGCCAGCAGTGACGCCGGGTTGCAGGAATCACCCCTCCACTTT. Encoded protein: CASSDAGLQESPLHF.

The table lists this clonotype with a few counts. The rearrangement joins TRBV7-8 to TRBJ2-1, with 7 positions matching TRBD1. The CDR3 extends over 16 amino acids. Per germline, CDR1 SGHVS and CDR2 FQNEAQ. After removal of 4 bases from V and 4 bases from J, the junction contained 10 bases not matched to a gene. CDR3 sequence (DNA): TGTGCCAGCAGCTCTGCCTGGACAGGCCAATACAATGAGCAGTTCTTC. It specifies CASSSAWTGQYNEQFF.

The V call is TRBV6-6, the J call TRBJ1-1; D gene uncertain. The CDR3 covers 13 residues. V lost 2 bases to trimming and J lost 1 base, with 5 bases between them. Germline V CDR1 and CDR2: MNHNY, SVGAGI (reference sequence). The CDR3 DNA reads as TGTGCCAGCAGTTACGCGGCGAACACTGAAGCTTTCTTT. Amino acids: CASSYAANTEAFF.

The V and J genes are TRBV10-3 and TRBJ1-6, with D maybe TRBD1 (5 bases). This CDR3 is built from 16 residues. V dropped 4 bases and J dropped 1 base, with 11 bases sitting between them. The germline CDR1 and CDR2 sequences are ENHRY and SYGVKD. The CDR3 DNA sequence: TGTGCCATCAGTGTCCAGGGCTCATCCTATAATTCACCCCTCCACTTT. It yields the protein CAISVQGSSYNSPLHF.

The chain employs TRBV5-1 and TRBJ2-7; tentatively, D is TRBD1 (6 bases). The germline V gene encodes CDR1 SGHRS and CDR2 YFSETQ. V gave up 5 bases and J gave up 4 bases, with 13 bases separating them. The CDR3 spans 13 residues. CDR3: CASRNDRLYEQYF. CDR3 nucleotides: TGCGCCAGCAGGAACGACAGGCTGTACGAGCAGTACTTC.

This clonotype was counted between two and nine times. The chain has TRBV3-1 and TRBJ2-1; TRBD2 agrees at 8 bases. The junction had 9 bases not matched to a gene; V was cut back by 1 base and J by 7 bases. Germline V lookup: CDR1 LGHDT, CDR2 YNNKEL (reference sequence). The CDR3 totals 16 residues. CDR3 region: CASSQGQGLASNEQFF. CDR3 DNA: TGTGCCAGCAGCCAAGGTCAAGGACTAGCTTCTAATGAGCAGTTCTTC.

The V gene is TRBV18, the J gene TRBJ2-3, with D perhaps TRBD1 or TRBD2 (5 bases each). The germline V gene has CDR1 KGHSH and CDR2 LQKENI. Deletions cut 4 bases from V and 4 bases from J, with 18 bases between. The length of the CDR3 is 16 residues. The CDR3 DNA reads as TGTGCCAGCTCACGGGGAAGGGACCATTCCCCAGATACGCAGTATTTT. Its protein product is CASSRGRDHSPDTQYF.

This clonotype has at least ten counts. The chain carries TRBV20-1 and TRBJ1-6; TRBD1 matches at 8 bases. The germline gives CDR1 DFQATT, CDR2 SNEGSKA (reference sequence). Trimming took 5 bases from V and 7 from J; bases not matched to a gene: 7. The CDR3 extends over 14 amino acids. CDR3 bases: TGCAGTGCTTCCAGGGGGCTAATGAATTCACCCCTCCACTTT. Its translation: CSASRGLMNSPLHF.

The table lists this clonotype with a few counts. V is TRBV6-5 and J is TRBJ2-5; tentatively, D is TRBD1 (5 bases). The CDR3 runs to 17 residues. The V end lost 2 bases, the J end lost 1 base, and 17 bases lay between the germline ends. Germline V gene lookup returns CDR1 MNHEY and CDR2 SVGAGI. CDR3 in amino acids: CASSYARYRSFQETQYF. The CDR3 bases are TGTGCCAGCAGTTACGCCAGATACAGGTCATTCCAAGAGACCCAGTACTTC.

The genes are TRBV7-9 and TRBJ2-3; TRBD1 matches at 8 bases. This CDR3 has 13 amino acids. With V trimmed by 3 bases and J by 13 bases, 9 bases remained unmatched. The germline CDR1 and CDR2 sequences are SEHNR and FQNEAQ (reference sequence). The CDR3 nucleotides are TGTGCCAGCAGCTTCGTACGGACAGGGCTCGAGTATTTT. Its translation is CASSFVRTGLEYF.

This clonotype showed up just a few times. This sequence joins TRBV28 and TRBJ2-3, with 10 bases identical to TRBD2. This CDR3 is 19 amino acids long. In germline, CDR1 is MDHEN, CDR2 SYDVKM. V lost 4 bases, J lost 0 bases, and 13 bases stayed unmatched. The CDR3 sequence: CASSSRRTSGSASTDTQYF. The CDR3 region has the DNA TGTGCCAGCAGTTCCCGCCGGACTAGCGGTTCAGCTAGCACAGATACGCAGTATTTT.

This clonotype was seen a handful of times. The chain links TRBV20-1 to TRBJ2-3; 8 nucleotides match TRBD2. The germline CDR1 and CDR2 sequences are DFQATT and SNEGSKA (reference sequence). The CDR3 contains 15 residues. V was clipped by 3 bases and J by 1 base; unmatched bases: 6. The CDR3 reads CSASDSTSGTDTQYF. The CDR3 DNA reads as TGCAGTGCTAGCGATTCGACTAGCGGCACAGATACGCAGTATTTT.

This clonotype has a handful of counts. The V and J genes are TRBV6-5 and TRBJ2-7; the D is unclear. Germline CDR1 MNHEY, CDR2 SVGAGI. The CDR3 covers 14 residues. Deletions cut 0 bases from V and 0 bases from J, with 6 bases between. The CDR3 DNA reads as TGTGCCAGCAGTTACTCGAGGAACTCCTACGAGCAGTACTTC. Translating gives CASSYSRNSYEQYF.

The rearrangement uses TRBV11-2 and TRBJ2-7; D is ambiguous. The V end lost 3 bases, the J end lost 8 bases, and 14 bases lay between the germline ends. Germline assignment: CDR1 SGHAT and CDR2 FQNNGV. The CDR3 runs 13 residues. The CDR3 DNA reads TGTGCCAGCAGCTTGCCCGCCCGCGGTAAGCAGTACTTC. Amino acid sequence: CASSLPARGKQYF.

V gene TRBV24-1 combines with J gene TRBJ2-1; 8 bases are a match to TRBD2. The CDR3 sequence is 17 residues long. Looked up from germline, CDR1 is KGHDR and CDR2 is SFDVKD. V dropped 3 bases and J dropped 3; count of bases not matched to a gene: 9. The CDR3 reads CATSDPIAGNHYNEQFF. The CDR3 DNA reads as TGTGCCACCAGTGATCCTATAGCGGGGAATCACTACAATGAGCAGTTCTTC.

The chain joins TRBV5-1 to TRBJ2-7; 7 bases line up with TRBD2. Trimming took 1 base from V and 0 from J; bases not matched to a gene: 4. The CDR3 runs 15 residues. Germline CDR1 is SGHRS and CDR2 is YFSETQ. The CDR3 spells CASSLIGTTSYEQYF. CDR3 sequence (DNA): TGCGCCAGCAGCTTGATAGGGACTACCTCCTACGAGCAGTACTTC.